These 32 T cell receptor beta chains originate from one sample sequenced in a study of blood T cell repertoires in COVID-19. The repertoire was sequenced with immunoSEQ multiplex PCR; TCRdb's copy has only in-frame clones and lacks some. The repertoire holds over 350,000 clones, about 89% seen once, with approximately 4.5% in the top ten. Specimen: peripheral blood. These receptor sequences come from a woman in her twenties or thirties with acute or convalescent COVID-19.

On this clone: The junction shows a germline mismatch at one end, possibly a read error. CDR3 sequence reads: CASSLVTNTQYF. CDR3 DNA: TGTGCCAGCAGCTTGGTCACAAATACGCAGTATTTT. The gene calls are TRBV5-8 and TRBJ2-3, with D unclear. There are 12 residues in the CDR3. Germline values: CDR1 SGHTS, CDR2 YDEGEE.

J is TRBJ2-4 and V is TRBV4-1, with D possibly being TRBD2 (6 bases). Germline V gene data show CDR1 as MGHRA and CDR2 as YSYEKL. The CDR3 sequence is 15 residues long. Trimming cost V 3 bases and J 0 bases, with 9 bases left between them. The chain's CDR3 is CASSQGLLAKNIQYF. DNA for the CDR3: TGCGCCAGCAGCCAGGGACTGTTAGCCAAAAACATTCAGTACTTC.

The chain recombines TRBV6-1 with TRBJ2-3, with 9 bases fitting TRBD2. CDR3 length: 16 amino acids. Losses at the gene ends were 3 bases for V and 2 bases for J; bases not matched to a gene: 6. The germline V gene encodes CDR1 MNHNS and CDR2 SASEGT. CDR3 sequence reads: CASSDPTSGYTDTQYF. The CDR3 bases are TGTGCCAGCAGTGACCCGACTAGCGGCTACACAGATACGCAGTATTTT.

The rearrangement joins TRBV27 to TRBJ2-2; perhaps TRBD2 as D (5 bases). This CDR3 has 17 amino acids. The V end was cut by 1 base, the J end by 0 bases, with 12 bases between. The germline CDR1 and CDR2 sequences are MNHEY and SMNVEV (reference sequence). For the CDR3, the DNA is TGTGCCAGCAGTTTATTAGGGAGCGTAACGAACACCGGGGAGCTGTTTTTT. Amino acid sequence: CASSLLGSVTNTGELFF.

The chain links TRBV7-2 to TRBJ2-6; D is perhaps TRBD1 (5 bases). This CDR3 is built from 18 residues. Germline V CDR1 and CDR2: SGHTA, FQGNSA. The V end lost 0 bases, the J end lost 0 bases, and 12 bases lay between the germline ends. CDR3 sequence reads: CASSLAQGLGSGANVLTF. The CDR3 DNA follows: TGTGCCAGCAGCTTAGCTCAGGGTTTGGGCTCTGGGGCCAACGTCCTGACTTTC.

The rearrangement joins TRBV3-1 (or the pseudogene TRBV3-2) to TRBJ1-2; possibly TRBD1 for D (5 bases). There are 14 residues in the CDR3. The germline V and J ends were trimmed by 3 bases and 6 bases, with 14 bases remaining between them. CDR1 is LGHDT and CDR2 is YNNKEL in the germline V gene (reference sequence). CDR3 bases: TGTGCCAGCAGCCACGAGCAGGGAGGGCATGGCTACACCTTC. This encodes CASSHEQGGHGYTF.

This chain links TRBV7-9 with TRBJ1-4; 10 bases agree with TRBD1. CDR3 size: 16 residues. Germline V gives CDR1 SEHNR, CDR2 FQNEAQ (reference sequence). J lost 7 bases, V lost 4 bases, and 9 bases had no gene match. The DNA of the CDR3 is TGTGCCAGCAGCTCGACAGGGGGCGCCGGGAGTGAAAAACTGTTTTTT. Translation: CASSSTGGAGSEKLFF. Variable domain in full (rest from reference TRBV7-9 and TRBJ1-4): DTGVSQNPRHKITKRGQNVTFRCDPISEHNRLYWYRQTLGQGPEFLTYFQNEAQLEKSRLLSDRFSAERPKGSFSTLEIQRTEQGDSAMYLCASSSTGGAGSEKLFFGSGTQLSVL.

CDR3 coding DNA: TGTGCCAGCAGCCAAGAGGTCGGGGATACGCAGTATTTT. It encodes CASSQEVGDTQYF. The V and J genes are TRBV14 and TRBJ2-3, with D unresolved. CDR3 length: 13 amino acids. Germline assignment: CDR1 SGHDN and CDR2 FVKESK. Trimming stripped 0 bases from V and 6 bases from J, with 7 bases between.

This chain joins TRBV3-1 (or the pseudogene TRBV3-2) and TRBJ2-7; 7 nucleotides align to TRBD1. The CDR3 consists of 15 residues. Germline lookup yields CDR1 LGHDT and CDR2 YNNKEL (reference sequence). V gave up 5 bases and J gave up 0 bases; unmatched junction bases: 7. The CDR3 protein is CASSGLRDSSYEQYF. As DNA, the CDR3 is TGTGCCAGCAGCGGTCTAAGGGACAGCTCCTACGAGCAGTACTTC.

Written as DNA, the CDR3 is TGTGCCAGCAGTTTTCCCCCCCGCTCCTACAATGAGCAGTTCTTC. Protein: CASSFPPRSYNEQFF. This chain uses TRBV28 with TRBJ2-1; D is unclear. CDR3 length: 15 amino acids. The V end was cut by 3 bases, the J end by 0 bases, with 9 bases between. Per the germline V gene, CDR1 is MDHEN and CDR2 is SYDVKM.

The genes are TRBV3-1 (or the pseudogene TRBV3-2) and TRBJ1-2; no reliable D call. Trimming took 4 bases from V and 8 from J, leaving 14 bases between them. This CDR3 is built from 13 residues. CDR1 and CDR2 from the germline V gene are LGHDT and YNNKEL (reference sequence). The chain's CDR3 is CASSPPGRAGYTF. The CDR3 DNA sequence: TGTGCCAGCAGCCCCCCGGGTCGAGCGGGCTACACCTTC.

The chain has TRBV21-1 and TRBJ2-3; TRBD2 reflects the table's D call only, with no check against the DNA. TRBV21-1 is an annotated pseudogene. The CDR3 sequence is 11 residues long. The CDR3 sequence: CASSNKDTQYF. CDR3 bases: TGTGCCAGCAGCAATAAAGATACGCAGTATTTT.

This sequence joins TRBV2 and TRBJ2-3; 8 bases match TRBD1. Germline V gene sequence: CDR1 SNHLY, CDR2 FYNNEI. CDR3 length: 16 residues. V dropped 6 bases and J dropped 5; count of bases not matched to a gene: 13. The DNA for the CDR3 is TGTGCCAGCAGAGGGGGCACGCACAGGGGGGTAGATACGCAGTATTTT. This encodes CASRGGTHRGVDTQYF.

This chain links TRBV5-6 with TRBJ2-3, with TRBD2 matching over 7 bases. The CDR3 extends over 14 amino acids. Germline CDR1 and CDR2: SGHDT and YYEEEE. V was pared by 3 bases and J by 7 bases, with 8 bases of the junction left unmatched. The DNA of the CDR3 is TGTGCCAGCAGCTCGGGGGAGGGGAGATATACGCAGTATTTT. This codes for CASSSGEGRYTQYF.

The rearrangement uses TRBV18 and TRBJ1-6, with a possible D match to TRBD1 (5 bases). This CDR3 is 16 amino acids long. Deletions cut 2 bases from V and 5 bases from J, with 13 bases between. Germline CDR1 is KGHSH and CDR2 is LQKENI. CDR3 bases: TGTGCCAGCTCACCATATGCAGGGAATAATAATTCACCCCTCCACTTT. It yields the protein CASSPYAGNNNSPLHF.

CDR3 sequence reads: CASSLGGVTFF. The CDR3 DNA sequence: TGTGCCAGCAGCTTAGGGGGGGTGACTTTCTTT. The chain carries TRBV7-6 and TRBJ1-1, with D maybe TRBD1 (5 bases). CDR1 and CDR2 from the germline V gene are SGHVS and FNYEAQ. The CDR3 sequence is 11 residues long. V was clipped by 1 base and J by 12 bases, with 9 bases between them.

V gene TRBV11-2 combines with J gene TRBJ2-7; 7 bases fit TRBD1. Germline lookup yields CDR1 SGHAT and CDR2 FQNNGV. J was trimmed by 0 bases and V by 2 bases; bases with no gene match: 4. The CDR3 is made up of 15 amino acids. CDR3 DNA sequence: TGTGCCAGCAGCTTAAACGGACAGGTCTCCTACGAGCAGTACTTC. This gives the protein CASSLNGQVSYEQYF.

The V gene is TRBV12-3 or TRBV12-4, the J gene TRBJ2-1; D remains unclear. Trimming removed 3 bases at V and 6 bases at J, with 6 bases between. This CDR3 comprises 12 residues. The CDR3 nucleotides are TGTGCCAGCAGTTTTCGAGTCAATGAGCAGTTCTTC. Its protein is CASSFRVNEQFF.

The V and J genes are TRBV7-2 and TRBJ1-1, with D uncertain. Germline values: CDR1 SGHTA, CDR2 FQGNSA. This CDR3 has 15 residues. Trimming shortened V by 1 base and J by 5 bases, and 14 bases separated the two germline ends. CDR3 region: CASSLGFFPETEAFF. The CDR3 nucleotides read TGTGCCAGCAGCTTAGGGTTTTTTCCAGAAACTGAAGCTTTCTTT.

The chain carries TRBV5-6 and TRBJ1-1; the match to TRBD1 covers 7 bases. Germline CDR1 SGHDT, CDR2 YYEEEE. J was trimmed by 2 bases and V by 4 bases; bases with no gene match: 8. The CDR3 runs 15 residues. The CDR3: CASSKPGTDNTEAFF. In DNA, the CDR3 is TGTGCCAGCAGCAAACCAGGGACAGACAACACTGAAGCTTTCTTT.

V usage is TRBV5-1 and J usage is TRBJ1-3, with D unclear. This CDR3 spans 17 amino acids. V lost 0 bases to trimming and J lost 0 bases, with 13 bases between them. CDR1 and CDR2 from the germline V gene are SGHRS and YFSETQ. The DNA of the CDR3 is TGCGCCAGCAGCTTGGCCGGGTCAGAGATCTCTGGAAACACCATATATTTT. Amino acid sequence: CASSLAGSEISGNTIYF.

The chain links TRBV6-5 to TRBJ2-2, with TRBD2 as a possible D gene (7 bases). The CDR3 has 15 residues. The V end was cut by 7 bases, the J end by 7 bases, with 19 bases between. Germline V gene lookup returns CDR1 MNHEY and CDR2 SVGAGI. The CDR3 sequence: CASTPGEGEVGELFF. CDR3 coding DNA: TGTGCCAGCACCCCCGGGGAGGGGGAGGTCGGGGAGCTGTTTTTT.

The chain has TRBV27 and TRBJ2-5; 8 nucleotides agree with TRBD1. Germline assignment: CDR1 MNHEY and CDR2 SMNVEV (reference sequence). There are 14 residues in the CDR3. Germline trimming cut 9 bases from V and 5 bases from J; bases unmatched to any gene: 11. CDR3 residues: CARDKTGALETQYF. CDR3 nucleotides: TGTGCCAGAGATAAGACAGGGGCACTGGAGACCCAGTACTTC.

The V gene is TRBV4-1, the J gene TRBJ2-7; D unresolved. The CDR3 length is 13 residues. Between the trimmed V and J ends, which lost 0 bases and 6 bases, there was a span of 9 bases. The germline V gene encodes CDR1 MGHRA and CDR2 YSYEKL. The CDR3 sequence: CASSQEGLSEQYF. The CDR3 nucleotides read TGCGCCAGCAGCCAAGAGGGCCTTTCCGAGCAGTACTTC.

The CDR3 loop is CASRNGQGGTGELFF. The CDR3 DNA reads TGTGCCAGCAGAAATGGACAGGGGGGCACCGGGGAGCTGTTTTTT. The V gene is TRBV27, the J gene TRBJ2-2, with 10 bases identical to TRBD1. CDR3 length: 15 residues. In germline, CDR1 is MNHEY, CDR2 SMNVEV (reference sequence). J lost 4 bases, V lost 6 bases, and 5 bases had no gene match.

In its sample, this clone was seen once. The gene calls are TRBV5-5 and TRBJ1-6; no definite D call. The length of the CDR3 is 13 residues. V lost 1 base, J lost 8 bases, and 7 bases lay in between. Per germline, CDR1 SGHKS and CDR2 YYEKEE (reference sequence). CDR3 nucleotide sequence: TGTGCCAGCAGCTTGCTCCCTTATTCACCCCTCCACTTT. Its protein is CASSLLPYSPLHF.

The genes are TRBV4-1 and TRBJ1-1, with D uncertain. V was cut by 5 bases and J by 5 bases, with 18 bases left in between. Germline V gene sequence: CDR1 MGHRA, CDR2 YSYEKL. The CDR3 extends over 15 amino acids. CDR3 residues: CASSFRPEGYTEAFF. Written as DNA, the CDR3 is TGCGCCAGCAGCTTCAGACCGGAGGGTTATACTGAAGCTTTCTTT.

This clone was picked up one time. The J gene is TRBJ2-3, the V gene TRBV24-1; 8 bases are a match to TRBD1. The germline gives CDR1 KGHDR, CDR2 SFDVKD. There are 14 residues in the CDR3. After removal of 5 bases from V and 5 bases from J, the junction contained 5 bases not matched to a gene. CDR3 region: CATSGAGGGDTQYF. The CDR3 coding sequence is TGTGCCACCAGTGGTGCAGGGGGCGGAGATACGCAGTATTTT.

In the case of this clone: Because the CDR3's place on the DNA is in doubt, the DNA is left out and the CDR3 is given as listed by TCRdb. This chain uses TRBV21-1 with TRBJ2-3; the D segment call TRBD1 is taken from the table without a DNA check. TRBV21-1 is classified as a pseudogene. Including both end residues, the CDR3 is 17 amino acids long. The CDR3 is CASSKEVGQGITDTQYF.

V usage is TRBV19 and J usage is TRBJ2-7, with a possible D match to TRBD1 (6 bases). The CDR3 extends over 13 amino acids. Germline CDR1 is LNHDA and CDR2 is SQIVND (reference sequence). V lost 9 bases and J 9 bases, leaving 21 bases between the germline ends. The CDR3 DNA follows: TGTGCCAGCGCGCGACAGACGGCGACAGGGCAGTACTTC. Translated: CASARQTATGQYF.

V gene TRBV3-1 (or the pseudogene TRBV3-2) combines with J gene TRBJ2-7; D gene uncertain. CDR3 length: 14 amino acids. V gave up 0 bases and J gave up 7 bases, with 13 bases separating them. Germline V gives CDR1 LGHDT, CDR2 YNNKEL (reference sequence). DNA for the CDR3: TGTGCCAGCAGCCAAGAGCCGGCGGTGCGGGAGCAGTACTTC. Its translation: CASSQEPAVREQYF.

The chain couples TRBV29-1 to TRBJ2-3, with 7 bases identical to TRBD1. This CDR3 has 15 residues. The germline V gene has CDR1 SQVTM and CDR2 ANQGSEA. The V and J ends lost 4 bases and 0 bases, in that order; junction bases with no gene match: 7. CDR3 DNA: TGCAGCGTTGTTGACAGGGCCGATAGCACAGATACGCAGTATTTT. Amino acid sequence: CSVVDRADSTDTQYF.